The present TCR beta chain was sequenced within a study of T cell changes during pregnancy in multiple sclerosis. Sequenced by immunoSEQ multiplex PCR; TCRdb stores in-frame clones only, minus some. The sample lists about 100,000 clones; 85% to 95% were seen once. From germline, CDR1 is SGHAT and CDR2 FQDESV (reference sequence). The V end lost 5 bases, the J end lost 3 bases, and 8 bases lay between the germline ends. This CDR3 has 12 residues. The rearrangement joins TRBV11-1 to TRBJ2-7; the D gene is possibly TRBD1 (6 bases). This TCR was recovered from a female donor in good health, enrolled as a control in a pregnancy study. Sequenced material: peripheral blood, taken in the third trimester of pregnancy. CDR3 amino acids: CASSPDSYEQYF. In DNA, the CDR3 is TGTGCCAGCAGCCCGGACAGCTACGAGCAGTACTTC.